Presented here are 29 T cell receptor beta chains from one specimen sequenced in a study of shared clonotypes between healthy human individuals (dated by TCRdb to about 2020). Library construction relied on the immunoSEQ multiplex PCR assay. Held by TCRdb, this immuneACCESS table contains in-frame sequences only and omits some clones. Under half of the omission traces to an unresolved V gene where checked; the cause of the rest is unknown. The sample table lists about 2.3 million clones, roughly 92% of them with a count of one. About 0.41% of the sample is held by the ten biggest clonotypes. What was sequenced was naive CD4+ T cells from PBMCs. Per the publication, the cell subset or site label means: CD45RA+ positively selected. All receptors derive from a man in his late teens or twenties in good health. Some clones in this sample may be carry-over from other donors' samples.

The V call is TRBV2, the J call TRBJ1-2; no clear D gene. Trimming shortened V by 1 base and J by 4 bases, and 10 bases separated the two germline ends. The CDR3 extends over 14 amino acids. Germline V lookup: CDR1 SNHLY, CDR2 FYNNEI. The CDR3 region has the DNA TGTGCCAGCAGTGAAGTGGAGGGAATCTATGGCTACACCTTC. The encoded protein is CASSEVEGIYGYTF.

The chain carries TRBV21-1 and TRBJ1-3; the table gives TRBD1 as D, unverified against the DNA. TRBV21-1 is assigned pseudogene status. There are 19 residues in the CDR3. DNA for the CDR3: TGTGCCAGCAGCCGACGCCCGACGGACAGCAGATTCTCTGGAAACACCATATATTTT. Translation gives CASSRRPTDSRFSGNTIYF.

The chain couples TRBV28 to TRBJ2-2, with D unresolved. V was cut by 4 bases and J by 1 base, with 10 bases left in between. Germline CDR1 MDHEN, CDR2 SYDVKM. CDR3 length equals 15 residues. The CDR3 nucleotides read TGTGCCAGCAGTTCCTCCGCACTGAACACCGGGGAGCTGTTTTTT. Translated: CASSSSALNTGELFF.

The rearrangement links TRBV11-2 to TRBJ1-4; D gene uncertain. The CDR3 loop spans 15 amino acids. The germline gives CDR1 SGHAT, CDR2 FQNNGV. Trimming left V 2 bases short and J 7 bases short, with 14 bases between. In DNA, the CDR3 is TGTGCCAGCAGCTTACGAACCACGTACTCTGAAAAACTGTTTTTT. Translation: CASSLRTTYSEKLFF. Complete variable domain (other parts from reference TRBV11-2 and TRBJ1-4): EAGVAQSPRYKIIEKRQSVAFWCNPISGHATLYWYQQILGQGPKLLIQFQNNGVVDDSQLPKDRFSAERLKGVDSTLKIQPAKLEDSAVYLCASSLRTTYSEKLFFGSGTQLSVL.

This clone was seen more than once but under ten times. The chain carries TRBV5-4 and TRBJ2-3, with D hard to call. Germline V CDR1 and CDR2: SGHNT, YYREEE (reference sequence). This CDR3 spans 12 amino acids. Trimming cost V 5 bases and J 2 bases, with 6 bases left between them. CDR3 in amino acids: CASRAFTDTQYF. DNA for the CDR3: TGTGCCAGCAGAGCCTTCACAGATACGCAGTATTTT.

The rearrangement joins TRBV7-9 to TRBJ1-1; D gene unclear. There are 13 residues in the CDR3. Trimming removed 5 bases from V and 4 bases from J, with 11 bases in between. From germline, CDR1 is SEHNR and CDR2 FQNEAQ (reference sequence). CDR3 DNA: TGTGCCAGCAGCCCGATATCAGGCACTGAAGCTTTCTTT. This translates into CASSPISGTEAFF.

About this clone: The same CDR3 can be traced to other DNA sequences in this sample. V gene TRBV7-3 combines with J gene TRBJ2-2; TRBD2 matches 11 bases. Germline V gives CDR1 SGHTA, CDR2 FQGTGA. The V segment lost 5 bases and the J segment 5 bases; nucleotides outside the gene matches: 7. There are 16 residues in the CDR3. CDR3 sequence: CASSPLAGGGTGELFF. The CDR3 DNA reads TGTGCCAGCAGCCCCCTAGCGGGAGGAGGGACCGGGGAGCTGTTTTTT.

This chain links TRBV18 with TRBJ2-5; 9 nucleotides align to TRBD1. In germline, CDR1 is KGHSH, CDR2 LQKENI. The CDR3 runs to 14 residues. After removal of 4 bases from V and 4 bases from J, the junction contained 4 bases not matched to a gene. The CDR3 sequence: CASSLRQGGETQYF. The CDR3 DNA is TGTGCCAGCTCACTCCGACAGGGGGGAGAGACCCAGTACTTC.

The V gene is TRBV6-5, the J gene TRBJ2-7, with D maybe TRBD2 (6 bases). This CDR3 has 16 amino acids. Trimming took off 4 bases at V and 2 bases at J, with 18 bases between the two ends. Per the germline V gene, CDR1 is MNHEY and CDR2 is SVGAGI. The CDR3 sequence is CASSWGGAAGTYEQYF. In DNA form, the CDR3 reads TGTGCCAGCAGTTGGGGCGGGGCGGCGGGGACCTACGAGCAGTACTTC.

The V call is TRBV5-5, the J call TRBJ2-5; maybe TRBD1 (6 bases). The CDR3 contains 14 residues. Germline CDR1 SGHKS, CDR2 YYEKEE (reference sequence). Trimming removed 4 bases from V and 1 base from J, with 11 bases in between. This chain's CDR3 is CASSTPDSQETQYF. For the CDR3, the DNA is TGTGCCAGCAGCACCCCGGACAGCCAAGAGACCCAGTACTTC.

About this clone itself: The same CDR3 is also encoded by other DNA sequences in this sample. The chain is built from TRBV20-1 and TRBJ1-2; D uncertain. Germline CDR1 and CDR2: DFQATT and SNEGSKA (reference sequence). With 4 bases removed from V and 0 bases from J, the gap between germline ends came to 3 bases. The CDR3 is 11 residues long. Here the CDR3 reads CSATTNYGYTF. CDR3 bases: TGCAGTGCTACAACTAACTATGGCTACACCTTC.

The V and J genes are TRBV28 and TRBJ2-7, with 7 nucleotides matching TRBD2. Germline CDR1 and CDR2: MDHEN and SYDVKM. V trimming: 7 bases; J trimming: 2 bases; junction bases outside the gene matches: 11. The CDR3 totals 15 residues. The CDR3 DNA reads TGTGCCAGCATCTTTAGCCTAGCGGAGGCCTACGAGCAGTACTTC. Encoded protein: CASIFSLAEAYEQYF.

V is TRBV11-3 and J is TRBJ2-3; 9 bases are shared with TRBD2. The CDR3 is 17 residues long. Per the germline V gene, CDR1 is SGHNT and CDR2 is YENEEA. J lost 4 bases, V lost 0 bases, and 8 bases had no gene match. The CDR3 spells CASSLDSGRFLADTQYF. CDR3 coding DNA: TGTGCCAGCAGCTTAGACAGCGGGAGGTTTCTGGCAGATACGCAGTATTTT.

This sequence joins TRBV2 and TRBJ2-2; 12 bases are shared with TRBD1. V lost 2 bases, J lost 6 bases, and 4 bases stayed unmatched. This CDR3 contains 16 residues. Per the germline V gene, CDR1 is SNHLY and CDR2 is FYNNEI. The CDR3 spells CASSEPGQGAPGELFF. DNA for the CDR3: TGTGCCAGCAGTGAACCGGGACAGGGGGCTCCCGGGGAGCTGTTTTTT.

The chain uses TRBV29-1 and TRBJ1-1, with a weak D call TRBD1 (5 bases). The V and J ends lost 4 bases and 1 base respectively, with 16 bases between them. The V gene's germline CDR1 is SQVTM and CDR2 ANQGSEA. This CDR3 has 15 residues. The CDR3: CSVGRDVTSNTEAFF. CDR3 in DNA: TGCAGCGTTGGGAGGGACGTGACGTCGAACACTGAAGCTTTCTTT.

V and J are TRBV12-5 and TRBJ2-1; 10 bases align to TRBD2. The CDR3 sequence is 16 residues long. J lost 4 bases, V lost 1 base, and 4 bases had no gene match. Germline loops: CDR1 LGHNT, CDR2 FRNRAP. CDR3: CASGLATSGPYNEQFF. The CDR3 nucleotides are TGTGCTAGTGGTTTGGCGACTAGCGGGCCTTACAATGAGCAGTTCTTC.

The V and J genes are TRBV19 and TRBJ2-3, with TRBD1 identical over 8 bases. This CDR3 is built from 15 residues. Germline lookup yields CDR1 LNHDA and CDR2 SQIVND (reference sequence). Trimming cost V 6 bases and J 6 bases; bases outside gene matches: 11. The CDR3 nucleotides are TGTGCCAGTAGGGACAGGGTGCGGTTTGTTGATACGCAGTATTTT. Translation: CASRDRVRFVDTQYF.

The chain combines TRBV4-1 with TRBJ1-3; D not resolved. The CDR3 is 14 amino acids. Germline values: CDR1 MGHRA, CDR2 YSYEKL. V was pared by 4 bases and J by 4 bases, with 11 bases between. The chain's CDR3 is CASSPNGLGNTIYF. The DNA of the CDR3 is TGCGCCAGCAGCCCCAACGGGTTAGGAAACACCATATATTTT.

The count of this clone is one. The genes are TRBV6-4 and TRBJ2-7, with 9 positions matching TRBD1. This CDR3 has 16 amino acids. V trimming: 4 bases; J trimming: 3 bases; junction bases outside the gene matches: 10. Germline lookup yields CDR1 MRHNA and CDR2 SNTAGT. CDR3 bases: TGTGCCAGCAGTGGCAAGATCCGGGACAGGGACTACGAGCAGTACTTC. This translates into CASSGKIRDRDYEQYF.

This chain links TRBV10-3 with TRBJ2-1, with D uncertain. The CDR3 covers 12 residues. Germline-derived CDR1 and CDR2 are ENHRY and SYGVKD. The ends were cut back, 2 bases at V and 10 bases at J, with 9 bases in the middle. The CDR3 loop reads CAISEGYAEQFF. CDR3 DNA sequence: TGTGCCATCAGTGAGGGTTACGCCGAGCAGTTCTTC.

In its sample, this clone was seen a few times. The chain has TRBV28 and TRBJ1-6; D unresolved. Trimming stripped 3 bases from V and 6 bases from J, with 21 bases between. Germline V gives CDR1 MDHEN, CDR2 SYDVKM. The CDR3 runs to 18 residues. CDR3 sequence: CASSFPLDGWVGNSPLHF. CDR3 nucleotides: TGTGCCAGCAGTTTTCCACTAGACGGGTGGGTTGGTAATTCACCCCTCCACTTT.

The gene calls are TRBV29-1 and TRBJ2-7; TRBD2 is a possible D gene (7 bases). Germline-derived CDR1 and CDR2 are SQVTM and ANQGSEA. This CDR3 is 16 amino acids long. Trimming left V 7 bases short and J 7 bases short, with 29 bases between. In DNA, the CDR3 is TGCAGCGCCCGAGGGCCTTGGCTAGGGGGGACTACGGAGCAGTACTTC. It specifies CSARGPWLGGTTEQYF.

This rearrangement joins TRBV7-3 to TRBJ2-3; the match to TRBD2 covers 13 bases. Germline CDR1 and CDR2: SGHTA and FQGTGA. The CDR3 is 16 residues long. V lost 5 bases to trimming and J lost 6 bases; unmatched junction nucleotides: 8. CDR3 DNA sequence: TGTGCCAGCAGCGCCCAACTAGCGGGAGGGTCTGATACGCAGTATTTT. Translation: CASSAQLAGGSDTQYF. The complete variable domain, with remaining parts taken from reference TRBV7-3 and TRBJ2-3, reads GAGVSQTPSNKVTEKGKYVELRCDPISGHTALYWYRQSLGQGPEFLIYFQGTGAADDSGLPNDRFFAVRPEGSVSTLKIQRTERGDSAVYLCASSAQLAGGSDTQYFGPGTRLTVL.

The chain uses TRBV30 and TRBJ1-5; D call uncertain. Trimming cost V 3 bases and J 0 bases, with 6 bases left between them. Germline CDR1 GTSNPN, CDR2 SVGIG (reference sequence). There are 13 residues in the CDR3. The CDR3 DNA sequence: TGTGCCTGGAGAAGGGATAGCAATCAGCCCCAGCATTTT. Translation: CAWRRDSNQPQHF.

The chain couples TRBV7-9 to TRBJ2-1, with 9 bases that match TRBD1. CDR1 and CDR2 (germline): SEHNR, FQNEAQ (reference sequence). This CDR3 has 16 amino acids. The V and J ends lost 0 bases and 3 bases, in that order; junction bases with no gene match: 3. The DNA for the CDR3 is TGTGCCAGCAGCTTAGCGACAGGGGGGTACTACAATGAGCAGTTCTTC. Translated: CASSLATGGYYNEQFF. The full variable domain, its missing parts supplied by reference TRBV7-9 and TRBJ2-1, is DTGVSQNPRHKITKRGQNVTFRCDPISEHNRLYWYRQTLGQGPEFLTYFQNEAQLEKSRLLSDRFSAERPKGSFSTLEIQRTEQGDSAMYLCASSLATGGYYNEQFFGPGTRLTVL.

As concerns this clone: The same CDR3 can be traced to other DNA sequences in this sample. The chain recombines TRBV11-3 with TRBJ2-1; the match to TRBD2 covers 7 bases. The CDR3 loop spans 14 amino acids. Germline CDR1 SGHNT, CDR2 YENEEA. The V and J ends lost 3 bases and 4 bases, in that order; junction bases with no gene match: 3. The CDR3 DNA is TGTGCCAGCAGCTTGGAGGGAGGGTACAATGAGCAGTTCTTC. This encodes CASSLEGGYNEQFF.

The chain combines TRBV12-1 with TRBJ2-1; the table's D gene call, TRBD1, was not cross checked with the DNA. TRBV12-1 is recorded as a pseudogene. The CDR3 contains 19 residues. DNA for the CDR3: TGTGCCAGCAGCCCACCGGGACATTTTAAAGCTACCCACTACAATGAGCAGTTCTTC. This translates into CASSPPGHFKATHYNEQFF.

The gene calls are TRBV20-1 and TRBJ1-4, with no clear D. Germline-derived CDR1 and CDR2 are DFQATT and SNEGSKA (reference sequence). Trimming removed 8 bases from V and 7 bases from J, with 11 bases in between. This CDR3 comprises 11 residues. CDR3 DNA: TGCAGTATTGGTGCAGGTGAAAAACTGTTTTTT. It specifies CSIGAGEKLFF.

The rearrangement joins TRBV28 to TRBJ2-3; D remains ambiguous. Germline assignment: CDR1 MDHEN and CDR2 SYDVKM. This CDR3 is 16 amino acids long. Deletions cut 3 bases from V and 1 base from J, with 14 bases between. The CDR3 loop reads CASSFSIGYGTDTQYF. CDR3 DNA: TGTGCCAGCAGTTTTTCCATCGGATATGGCACAGATACGCAGTATTTT.